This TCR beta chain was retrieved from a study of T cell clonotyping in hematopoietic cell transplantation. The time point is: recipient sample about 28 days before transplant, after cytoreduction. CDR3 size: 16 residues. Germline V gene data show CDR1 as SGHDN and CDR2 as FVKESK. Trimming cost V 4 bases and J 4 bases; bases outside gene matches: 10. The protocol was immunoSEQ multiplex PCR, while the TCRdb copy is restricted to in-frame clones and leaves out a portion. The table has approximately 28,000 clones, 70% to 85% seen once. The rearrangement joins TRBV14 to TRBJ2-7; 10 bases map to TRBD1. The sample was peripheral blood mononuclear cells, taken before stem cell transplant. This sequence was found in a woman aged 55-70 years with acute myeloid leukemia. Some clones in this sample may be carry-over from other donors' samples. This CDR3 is CASSLWGQGRLYEQYF. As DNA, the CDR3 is TGTGCCAGCAGCCTCTGGGGACAGGGGCGCTTATACGAGCAGTACTTC.